A single sample gave rise to the 3 T cell receptor beta chains below, sequenced in a study of shared T cell receptors in the human thymus (dated by TCRdb to the early 2020s). The library was obtained by the immunoSEQ multiplex PCR assay. TCRdb's version of the immuneACCESS table is confined to in-frame rearrangements and falls short of the full clone set. An unresolved V gene accounts for under half of the shortfall where checked; the remainder is of unknown origin. In all, the sample holds about 660,000 clones, and approximately 87% of those were seen once. Over 0.008% of the sample rests with the top ten. In addition, the sample was reused for a study of human thymus T cells.

The specimen sequenced was thymocytes. These receptors were taken from a boy under two years old with a congenital heart defect. Donor details come from another sample of the same person, matched by shared clones.

V is TRBV7-2 and J is TRBJ2-5; 10 bases are a match to TRBD2. This CDR3 is 15 amino acids long. With 6 bases clipped from V and 5 bases from J, the junction kept 9 bases outside the gene matches. Per germline, CDR1 SGHTA and CDR2 FQGNSA. This chain's CDR3 is CASRRSGREVETQYF. In DNA, the CDR3 is TGTGCCAGCAGACGGAGCGGGAGGGAGGTGGAGACCCAGTACTTC.

CDR3 DNA: TGTGCCACCAGCAGAGGCAGGGTGGGGGGGACAGATACGCAGTATTTT. Translated: CATSRGRVGGTDTQYF. The chain combines TRBV15 with TRBJ2-3; 7 bases line up with TRBD2. Per germline, CDR1 LNHNV and CDR2 YYDKDF (reference sequence). V was clipped by 1 base and J by 3 bases; unmatched bases: 7. The CDR3 is made up of 16 amino acids.

The rearrangement links TRBV2 to TRBJ2-1, with D maybe TRBD2 (6 bases). CDR1 SNHLY and CDR2 FYNNEI come from the germline V gene. The CDR3 contains 14 residues. Trimming removed 4 bases at V and 7 bases at J, with 14 bases between. This CDR3 is CASSVLREMNEQFF. CDR3 coding DNA: TGTGCCAGCAGTGTTCTACGGGAGATGAATGAGCAGTTCTTC.